The clone carrying this T cell receptor (beta chain) was seen many times. The antigen remains unidentified. The entry originates in a study of Graves' ophthalmopathy and Graves' hyperthyroidism. Points from the study as a whole: It was with roughly 71% sensitivity and about 72% specificity that the model predicted ophthalmopathy progression. Most expanded thyroid clonotypes above 0.001 frequency also appeared in blood.

Patients newly diagnosed with hyperthyroidism, under 2 months' duration, were aged 18 to 65, the study reports. Thyroid ultrasound, orbital computed tomography, TRAb, serum thyroxine and clinical symptoms formed the basis of diagnosis. RNA transcripts provided the template for amplifying TCR beta CDR3 regions. First-round RT-PCR relied on HTBI primers, and a second-round multiplex PCR came next. Using its own MiXCR run on the multiplex PCR reads, TCRdb lists one record per CDR3 protein. The sample carries over a million distinct CDR3 sequences, about two fifths recorded once. Sequences were obtained from peripheral blood or thyroid tissue (not recorded which). This clonotype originated in an adult man with Graves' hyperthyroidism.

The CDR3: CASSELAGVSGELFF. The CDR3 DNA reads TGTGCCAGCAGTGAACTTGCGGGAGTATCCGGGGAGCTGTTTTTT. This chain links TRBV2 with TRBJ2-2; 7 bases agree with TRBD2. The germline gives CDR1 SNHLY, CDR2 FYNNEI. The CDR3 covers 15 residues. After removal of 2 bases from V and 6 bases from J, the junction contained 6 bases not matched to a gene.